The 26 T cell receptor beta chains in this list originate from one sample, sequenced in a study of a mutant IDH1 vaccine in newly diagnosed glioma (dated by TCRdb to about 2021). Library preparation employed the immunoSEQ multiplex PCR assay. This is the immuneACCESS table as TCRdb keeps it, with only in-frame sequences that have V and J called. A part of the clones is gone; compared with another copy, unresolved V genes explain less than half, and the rest is unexplained. The sample table lists roughly 35,000 clones, 80% to 90% of them with a count of one. 4% to 5.5% of the sample comes from the top ten. This sample's time point label indicates: baseline, week 1 (first vaccination visit). This sample's treatment or condition label indicates: pre-vaccination baseline after standard-of-care therapy. Sequencing was performed on PBMCs, taken from a glioma patient treated with radiotherapy, temozolomide or both. Source of these receptors: a middle-aged woman with glioma.

CDR3 sequence: CASSYRGGVNQPQHF. In DNA, the CDR3 is TGTGCCAGCAGTTACCGGGGAGGGGTCAATCAGCCCCAGCATTTT. The chain couples TRBV6-6 to TRBJ1-5; D is possibly TRBD1 (5 bases). CDR3 length: 15 residues. Trimming cost V 2 bases and J 3 bases, with 11 bases left between them. Looked up from germline, CDR1 is MNHNY and CDR2 is SVGAGI (reference sequence).

This sequence joins TRBV25-1 and TRBJ1-2, with 11 bases fitting TRBD1. CDR3 length: 14 amino acids. Per the germline V gene, CDR1 is MGHDK and CDR2 is SYGVNS. After removal of 9 bases from V and 8 bases from J, the junction contained 11 bases not matched to a gene. The CDR3 is CASSMPGTGGGYTF. CDR3 nucleotide sequence: TGTGCCAGTTCCATGCCCGGGACAGGGGGAGGCTACACCTTC.

This clone was counted a single time. This rearrangement joins TRBV10-3 to TRBJ2-1; perhaps TRBD1 as D (5 bases). Germline V gives CDR1 ENHRY, CDR2 SYGVKD. The ends were cut back, 0 bases at V and 6 bases at J, with 9 bases in the middle. There are 14 residues in the CDR3. The DNA for the CDR3 is TGTGCCATCAGTGAGTCGAATGGGGCCAATGAGCAGTTCTTC. This codes for CAISESNGANEQFF.

The DNA of the CDR3 is TGCAGCGTTACGGATGCAAAAGTAGTCACAGATACGCAGTATTTT. Amino acid sequence: CSVTDAKVVTDTQYF. The V gene is TRBV29-1, the J gene TRBJ2-3; D not certain. CDR1 is SQVTM and CDR2 is ANQGSEA in the germline V gene. Between the trimmed V and J ends, which lost 5 bases and 2 bases, there was a span of 17 bases. The CDR3 runs 15 residues.

V is TRBV4-1 and J is TRBJ2-7; TRBD2 matches at 9 bases. The ends lost 1 base at V and 2 bases at J; junction bases unmatched: 12. Germline CDR1 is MGHRA and CDR2 is YSYEKL. This CDR3 is 18 amino acids long. This CDR3 reads CASSQVIGGGGPTYEQYF. For the CDR3, the DNA is TGCGCCAGCAGCCAAGTTATCGGCGGGGGGGGGCCAACCTACGAGCAGTACTTC.

The V call is TRBV5-6, the J call TRBJ2-3, with unresolved D. Trimming cost V 2 bases and J 0 bases, with 4 bases left between them. This CDR3 has 13 amino acids. In germline, CDR1 is SGHDT, CDR2 YYEEEE. Written as DNA, the CDR3 is TGTGCCAGCAGCTTAACCAGCACAGATACGCAGTATTTT. Its translation: CASSLTSTDTQYF. The entire variable domain, with the rest obtained from reference TRBV5-6 and TRBJ2-3, is as follows: DAGVTQSPTHLIKTRGQQVTLRCSPKSGHDTVSWYQQALGQGPQFIFQYYEEEERQRGNFPDRFSGHQFPNYSSELNVNALLLGDSALYLCASSLTSTDTQYFGPGTRLTVL.

This chain uses TRBV20-1 with TRBJ1-1, with TRBD1 as a possible D gene (5 bases). Trimming shortened V by 6 bases and J by 3 bases, and 8 bases separated the two germline ends. The CDR3 covers 11 residues. Germline CDR1 reads DFQATT; CDR2 reads SNEGSKA (reference sequence). CDR3 sequence (DNA): TGCAGTGCCAGCAGGGACACTGAAGCTTTCTTT. Residues: CSASRDTEAFF.

The gene calls are TRBV7-2 and TRBJ2-1; TRBD2 agrees at 10 bases. CDR3 length: 18 residues. J was trimmed by 0 bases and V by 0 bases; bases with no gene match: 5. Germline V gene sequence: CDR1 SGHTA, CDR2 FQGNSA. This CDR3 reads CASSLATSGSSSYNEQFF. Here the CDR3 DNA reads TGTGCCAGCAGCTTAGCGACTAGCGGGTCGAGCTCCTACAATGAGCAGTTCTTC.

This clone has only a few counts. The chain links TRBV5-6 to TRBJ1-3, with 8 bases that match TRBD1. Germline trimming cut 0 bases from V and 3 bases from J; bases unmatched to any gene: 2. The CDR3 is made up of 15 amino acids. The germline V gene has CDR1 SGHDT and CDR2 YYEEEE. CDR3 amino acids: CASSLGTGFGNTIYF. CDR3 coding DNA: TGTGCCAGCAGCTTGGGGACAGGGTTTGGAAACACCATATATTTT.

The chain recombines TRBV9 with TRBJ2-6; no reliable D call. Germline CDR1 SGDLS, CDR2 YYNGEE. Trimming took 3 bases from V and 0 from J, leaving 4 bases between them. The CDR3 covers 14 residues. The DNA of the CDR3 is TGTGCCAGCAGCGCATACTCTGGGGCCAACGTCCTGACTTTC. It is translated as CASSAYSGANVLTF. The full variable domain, completed using reference TRBV9 and TRBJ2-6, is DSGVTQTPKHLITATGQRVTLRCSPRSGDLSVYWYQQSLDQGLQFLIQYYNGEERAKGNILERFSAQQFPDLHSELNLSSLELGDSALYFCASSAYSGANVLTFGAGSRLTVL.

This chain uses TRBV6-5 with TRBJ2-5, with D perhaps matching TRBD2 (6 bases). CDR3 size: 15 residues. Germline CDR1 is MNHEY and CDR2 is SVGAGI. V lost 4 bases and J 4 bases, leaving 16 bases between the germline ends. The CDR3 DNA reads as TGTGCCAGCAGTTTCGCCGCGGGGAAAGGAGAGACCCAGTACTTC. Its protein is CASSFAAGKGETQYF.

The rearrangement joins TRBV5-1 to TRBJ1-4; 10 bases match TRBD1. The J segment lost 7 bases and the V segment lost 0 bases, leaving 6 bases of the junction unmatched. The length of the CDR3 is 16 residues. Germline V CDR1 and CDR2: SGHRS, YFSETQ. CDR3 loop: CASSLGQGALGEKLFF. DNA for the CDR3: TGCGCCAGCAGCTTGGGACAGGGGGCGCTTGGTGAAAAACTGTTTTTT.

The genes are TRBV11-3 and TRBJ1-5; D is ambiguous. The V end was cut by 5 bases, the J end by 11 bases, with 16 bases between. This CDR3 is 13 amino acids long. Looked up from germline, CDR1 is SGHNT and CDR2 is YENEEA. CDR3 DNA sequence: TGTGCCAGCAGCCCCCTGGACTGTTTGTCCCAGCATTTT. Encoded protein: CASSPLDCLSQHF.

The chain recombines TRBV6-6 with TRBJ2-7; 9 nucleotides match TRBD2. The CDR3 is made up of 14 amino acids. The junction had 4 bases not matched to a gene; V was cut back by 4 bases and J by 3 bases. Per the germline V gene, CDR1 is MNHNY and CDR2 is SVGAGI (reference sequence). The CDR3 reads CASSSSGTFYEQYF. As DNA, the CDR3 is TGTGCCAGCAGTTCTAGCGGGACGTTCTACGAGCAGTACTTC.

This rearrangement joins TRBV28 to TRBJ2-1; TRBD2 agrees at 11 bases. The CDR3 loop spans 14 amino acids. After removal of 7 bases from V and 8 bases from J, the junction contained 7 bases not matched to a gene. Germline V gene data show CDR1 as MDHEN and CDR2 as SYDVKM. This chain's CDR3 is CASIPGLAVHEQFF. The CDR3 DNA is TGTGCCAGCATCCCGGGACTAGCGGTACATGAGCAGTTCTTC.

V and J are TRBV4-2 and TRBJ2-7; no firm D call. The CDR3 is 16 residues long. Trimming removed 0 bases at V and 3 bases at J, with 15 bases between. Germline loops: CDR1 LGHNA, CDR2 YNFKEQ. The CDR3 DNA is TGTGCCAGCAGCCAAGACCCGGACGGGCCCCACTACGAGCAGTACTTC. Its translation is CASSQDPDGPHYEQYF.

The chain couples TRBV7-9 to TRBJ2-2; 7 bases fit TRBD1. The length of the CDR3 is 16 residues. Trimming removed 5 bases from V and 1 base from J; junction bases left unmatched: 7. Germline-derived CDR1 and CDR2 are SEHNR and FQNEAQ (reference sequence). The CDR3 nucleotides are TGTGCCAGCAGCCCCTCGACAGGGCGGAACACCGGGGAGCTGTTTTTT. Translated: CASSPSTGRNTGELFF.

The chain links TRBV5-1 to TRBJ1-4, with D possibly TRBD1 on 5 matching bases. This CDR3 has 14 amino acids. The germline CDR1 and CDR2 sequences are SGHRS and YFSETQ. Trimming pared 4 bases from V and 8 bases from J, leaving 15 bases between. The CDR3 coding sequence is TGCGCCAGCAGCCAGGGAGGGCTGGGGGAAAAACTGTTTTTT. The encoded protein is CASSQGGLGEKLFF.

The chain employs TRBV7-2 and TRBJ2-5; tentatively, D is TRBD2 (6 bases). The CDR3 length is 15 residues. Germline V gene sequence: CDR1 SGHTA, CDR2 FQGNSA. V was cut by 5 bases and J by 1 base, with 14 bases left in between. The CDR3 here is CASSPGRGTQETQYF. The CDR3 DNA reads TGTGCCAGCAGCCCCGGACGGGGGACCCAAGAGACCCAGTACTTC.

The chain couples TRBV6-4 to TRBJ1-1, with 7 bases lining up with TRBD1. The CDR3 consists of 13 residues. The junction had 5 bases not matched to a gene; V was cut back by 6 bases and J by 4 bases. The V gene's germline CDR1 is MRHNA and CDR2 SNTAGT. The CDR3 reads CASRDREGTEAFF. CDR3 sequence (DNA): TGTGCCAGCAGAGACAGGGAGGGCACTGAAGCTTTCTTT.

J is TRBJ1-1 and V is TRBV2; D is ambiguous. Germline V gene data show CDR1 as SNHLY and CDR2 as FYNNEI. Deletions cut 4 bases from V and 0 bases from J, with 9 bases between. The CDR3 is 14 amino acids. As DNA, the CDR3 is TGTGCCAGCAGTGGAAGACGGCTGAACACTGAAGCTTTCTTT. Amino acid sequence: CASSGRRLNTEAFF.

The DNA for the CDR3 is TGTGCCAGCAGCTTAGAGGCAGGGGCTCAGCCCCAGCATTTT. Translation: CASSLEAGAQPQHF. V usage is TRBV7-8 and J usage is TRBJ1-5, with a possible D match to TRBD1 (6 bases). The CDR3 totals 14 residues. Trimming left V 1 base short and J 6 bases short, with 10 bases between. In germline, CDR1 is SGHVS, CDR2 FQNEAQ.

This clone came up once. The chain couples TRBV5-6 to TRBJ1-2; the D gene is possibly TRBD1 (5 bases). This CDR3 has 15 residues. The germline V gene encodes CDR1 SGHDT and CDR2 YYEEEE. V shed 0 bases and J shed 2 bases, with 11 bases lying between them. In DNA form, the CDR3 reads TGTGCCAGCAGCTTGGGAGGGACGGGGAACTATGGCTACACCTTC. Its translation: CASSLGGTGNYGYTF.

In this sample, this clone turned up a few times. V gene TRBV6-1 combines with J gene TRBJ1-2, with TRBD1 as a possible D gene (5 bases). The V and J ends lost 2 bases and 6 bases respectively, with 10 bases between them. The CDR3 covers 13 residues. The V gene's germline CDR1 is MNHNS and CDR2 SASEGT. CDR3: CASSEIAGHGYTF. Here the CDR3 DNA reads TGTGCCAGCAGTGAAATAGCGGGGCATGGCTACACCTTC.

This chain links TRBV5-4 with TRBJ2-7; 7 bases agree with TRBD2. Germline CDR1 SGHNT, CDR2 YYREEE (reference sequence). The CDR3 is 14 residues long. J was trimmed by 5 bases and V by 0 bases; bases with no gene match: 5. This CDR3 is CASSLGLAPDEQYF. CDR3 DNA sequence: TGTGCCAGCAGCTTGGGACTAGCCCCTGACGAGCAGTACTTC.

This chain joins TRBV5-1 and TRBJ1-1, with 9 bases matching TRBD1. The CDR3 is made up of 17 amino acids. Trimming removed 0 bases from V and 0 bases from J; junction bases left unmatched: 6. In germline, CDR1 is SGHRS, CDR2 YFSETQ. CDR3 DNA: TGCGCCAGCAGCTTGGCCCTCGGACAGGGGCTGAACACTGAAGCTTTCTTT. Its protein product is CASSLALGQGLNTEAFF.